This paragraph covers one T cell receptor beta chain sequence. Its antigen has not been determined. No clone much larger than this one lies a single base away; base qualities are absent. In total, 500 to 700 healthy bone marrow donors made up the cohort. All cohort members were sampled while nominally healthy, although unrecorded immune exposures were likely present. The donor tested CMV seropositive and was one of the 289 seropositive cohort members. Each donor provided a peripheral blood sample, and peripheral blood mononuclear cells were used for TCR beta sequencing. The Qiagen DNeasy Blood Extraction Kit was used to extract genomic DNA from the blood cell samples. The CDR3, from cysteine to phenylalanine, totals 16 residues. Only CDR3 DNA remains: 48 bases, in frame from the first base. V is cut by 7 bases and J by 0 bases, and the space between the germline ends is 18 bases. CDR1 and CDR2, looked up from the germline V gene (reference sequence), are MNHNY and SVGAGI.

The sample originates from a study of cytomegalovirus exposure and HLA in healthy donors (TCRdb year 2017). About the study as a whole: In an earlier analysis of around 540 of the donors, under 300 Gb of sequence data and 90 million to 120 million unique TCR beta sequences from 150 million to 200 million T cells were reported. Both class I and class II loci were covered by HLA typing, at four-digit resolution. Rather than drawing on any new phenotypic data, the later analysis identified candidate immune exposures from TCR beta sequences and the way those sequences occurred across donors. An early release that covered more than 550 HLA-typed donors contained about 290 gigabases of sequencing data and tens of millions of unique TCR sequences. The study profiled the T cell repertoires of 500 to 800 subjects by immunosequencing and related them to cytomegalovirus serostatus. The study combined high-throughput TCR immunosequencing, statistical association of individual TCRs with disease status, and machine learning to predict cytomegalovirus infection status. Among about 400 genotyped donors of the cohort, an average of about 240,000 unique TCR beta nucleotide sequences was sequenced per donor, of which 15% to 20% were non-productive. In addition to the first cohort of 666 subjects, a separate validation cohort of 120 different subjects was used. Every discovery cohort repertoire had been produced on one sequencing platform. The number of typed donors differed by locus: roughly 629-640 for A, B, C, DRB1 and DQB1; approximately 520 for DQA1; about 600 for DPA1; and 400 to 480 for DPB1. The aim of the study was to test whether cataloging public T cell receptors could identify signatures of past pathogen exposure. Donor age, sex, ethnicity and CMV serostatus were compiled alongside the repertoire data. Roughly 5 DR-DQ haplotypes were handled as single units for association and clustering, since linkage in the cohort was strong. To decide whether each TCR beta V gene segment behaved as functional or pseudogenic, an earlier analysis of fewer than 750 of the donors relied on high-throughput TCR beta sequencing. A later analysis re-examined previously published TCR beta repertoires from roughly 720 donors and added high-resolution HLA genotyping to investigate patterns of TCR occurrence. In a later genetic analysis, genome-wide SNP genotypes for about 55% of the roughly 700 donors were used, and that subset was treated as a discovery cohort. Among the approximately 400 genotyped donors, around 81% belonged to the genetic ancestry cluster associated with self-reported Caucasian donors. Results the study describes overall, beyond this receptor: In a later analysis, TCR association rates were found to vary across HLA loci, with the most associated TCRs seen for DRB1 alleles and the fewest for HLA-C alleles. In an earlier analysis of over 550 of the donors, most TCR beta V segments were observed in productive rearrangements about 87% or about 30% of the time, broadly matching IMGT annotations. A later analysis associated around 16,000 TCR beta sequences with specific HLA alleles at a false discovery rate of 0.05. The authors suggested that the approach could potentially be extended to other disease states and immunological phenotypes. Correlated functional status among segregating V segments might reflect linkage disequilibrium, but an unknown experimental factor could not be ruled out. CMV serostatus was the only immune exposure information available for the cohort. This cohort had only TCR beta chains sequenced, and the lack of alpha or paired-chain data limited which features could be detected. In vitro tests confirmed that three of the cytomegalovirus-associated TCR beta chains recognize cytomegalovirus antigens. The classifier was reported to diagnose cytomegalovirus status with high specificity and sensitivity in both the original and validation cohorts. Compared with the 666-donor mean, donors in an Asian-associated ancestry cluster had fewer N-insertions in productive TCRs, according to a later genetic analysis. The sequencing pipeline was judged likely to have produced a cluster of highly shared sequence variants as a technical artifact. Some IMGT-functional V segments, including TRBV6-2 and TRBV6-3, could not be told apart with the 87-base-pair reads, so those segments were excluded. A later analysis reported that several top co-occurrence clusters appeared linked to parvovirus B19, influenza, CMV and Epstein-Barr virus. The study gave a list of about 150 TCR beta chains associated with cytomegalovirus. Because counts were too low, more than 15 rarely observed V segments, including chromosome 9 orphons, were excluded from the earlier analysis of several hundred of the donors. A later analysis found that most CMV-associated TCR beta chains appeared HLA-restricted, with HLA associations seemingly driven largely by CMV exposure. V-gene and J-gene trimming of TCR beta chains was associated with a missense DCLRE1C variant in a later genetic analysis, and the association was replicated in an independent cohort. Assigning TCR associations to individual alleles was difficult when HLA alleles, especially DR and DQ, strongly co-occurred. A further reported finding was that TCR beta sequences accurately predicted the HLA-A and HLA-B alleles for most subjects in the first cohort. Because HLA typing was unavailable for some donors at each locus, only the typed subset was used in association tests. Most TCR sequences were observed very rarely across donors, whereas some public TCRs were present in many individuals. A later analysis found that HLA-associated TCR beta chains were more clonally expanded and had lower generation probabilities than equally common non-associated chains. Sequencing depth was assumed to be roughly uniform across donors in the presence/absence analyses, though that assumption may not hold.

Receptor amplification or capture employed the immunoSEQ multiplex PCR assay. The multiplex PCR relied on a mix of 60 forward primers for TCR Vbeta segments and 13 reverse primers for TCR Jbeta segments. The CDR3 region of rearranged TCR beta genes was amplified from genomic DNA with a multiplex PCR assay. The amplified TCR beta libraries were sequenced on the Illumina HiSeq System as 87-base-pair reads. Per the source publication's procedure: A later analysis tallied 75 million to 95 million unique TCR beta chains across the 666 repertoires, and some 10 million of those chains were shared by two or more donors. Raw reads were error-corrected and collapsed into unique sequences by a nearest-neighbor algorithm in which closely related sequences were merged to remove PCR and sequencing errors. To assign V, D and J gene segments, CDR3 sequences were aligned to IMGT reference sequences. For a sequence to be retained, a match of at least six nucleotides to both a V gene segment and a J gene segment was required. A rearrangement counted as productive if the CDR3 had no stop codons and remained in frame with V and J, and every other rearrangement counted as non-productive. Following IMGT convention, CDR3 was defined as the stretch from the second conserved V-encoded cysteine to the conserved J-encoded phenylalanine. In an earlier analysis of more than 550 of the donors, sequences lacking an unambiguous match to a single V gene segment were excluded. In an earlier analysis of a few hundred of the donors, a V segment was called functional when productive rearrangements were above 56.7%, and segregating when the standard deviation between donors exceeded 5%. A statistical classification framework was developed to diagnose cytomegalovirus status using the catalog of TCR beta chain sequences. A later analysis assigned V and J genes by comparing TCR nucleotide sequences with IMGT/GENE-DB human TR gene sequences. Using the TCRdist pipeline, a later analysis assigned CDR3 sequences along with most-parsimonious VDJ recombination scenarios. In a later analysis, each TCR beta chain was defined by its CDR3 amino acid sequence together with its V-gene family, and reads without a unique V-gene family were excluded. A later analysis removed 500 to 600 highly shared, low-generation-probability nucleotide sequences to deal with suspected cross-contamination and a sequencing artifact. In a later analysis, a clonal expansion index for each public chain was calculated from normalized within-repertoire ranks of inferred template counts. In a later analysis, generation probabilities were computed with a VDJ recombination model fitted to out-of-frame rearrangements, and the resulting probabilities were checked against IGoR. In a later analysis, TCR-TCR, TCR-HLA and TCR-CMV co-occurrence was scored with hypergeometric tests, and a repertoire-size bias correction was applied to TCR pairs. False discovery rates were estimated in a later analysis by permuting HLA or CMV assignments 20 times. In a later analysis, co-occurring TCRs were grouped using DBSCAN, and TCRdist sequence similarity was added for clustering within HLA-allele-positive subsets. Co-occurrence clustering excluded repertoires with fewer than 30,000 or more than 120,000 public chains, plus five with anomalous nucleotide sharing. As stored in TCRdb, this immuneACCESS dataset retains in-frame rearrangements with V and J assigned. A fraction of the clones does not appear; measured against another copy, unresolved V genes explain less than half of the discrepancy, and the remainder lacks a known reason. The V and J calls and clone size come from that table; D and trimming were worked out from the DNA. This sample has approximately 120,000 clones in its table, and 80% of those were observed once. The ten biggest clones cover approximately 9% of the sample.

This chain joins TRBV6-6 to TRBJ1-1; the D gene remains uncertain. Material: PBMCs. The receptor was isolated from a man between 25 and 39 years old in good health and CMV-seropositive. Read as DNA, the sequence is TGTGCCAGCACCTCGTCCCGCAGAGGTGTGAACACTGAAGCTTTCTTT. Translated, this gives CASTSSRRGVNTEAFF.